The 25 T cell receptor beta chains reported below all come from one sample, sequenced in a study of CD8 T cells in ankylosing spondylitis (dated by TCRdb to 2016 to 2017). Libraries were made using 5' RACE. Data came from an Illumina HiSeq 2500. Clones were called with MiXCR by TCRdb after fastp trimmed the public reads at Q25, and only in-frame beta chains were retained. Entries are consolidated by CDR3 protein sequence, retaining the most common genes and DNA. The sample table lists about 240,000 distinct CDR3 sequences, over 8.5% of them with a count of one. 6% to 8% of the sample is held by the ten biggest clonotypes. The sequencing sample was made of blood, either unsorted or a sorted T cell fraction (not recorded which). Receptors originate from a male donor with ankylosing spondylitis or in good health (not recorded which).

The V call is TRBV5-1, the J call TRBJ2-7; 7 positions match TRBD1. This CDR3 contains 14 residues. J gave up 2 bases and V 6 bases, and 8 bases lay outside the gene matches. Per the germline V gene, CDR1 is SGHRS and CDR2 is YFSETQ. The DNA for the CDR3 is TGCGCCAGCACTCCGCCGGGACAGCCCTACGAGCAGTACTTC. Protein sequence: CASTPPGQPYEQYF.

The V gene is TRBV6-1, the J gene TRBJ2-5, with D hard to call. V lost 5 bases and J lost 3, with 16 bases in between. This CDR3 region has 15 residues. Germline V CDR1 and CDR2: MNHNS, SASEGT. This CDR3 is CASSPRGDWKETQYF. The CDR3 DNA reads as TGTGCCAGCAGTCCCCGTGGGGATTGGAAAGAGACCCAGTACTTC.

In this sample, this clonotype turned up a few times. As DNA, the CDR3 is TGTGCCAGCAGCTTATTTCGGGGGTCCACCTACGAGCAGTACTTC. Protein sequence: CASSLFRGSTYEQYF. This chain links TRBV5-5 with TRBJ2-7; a weak D match, TRBD2 (6 bases). Trimming cost V 2 bases and J 2 bases, with 14 bases left between them. Germline V CDR1 and CDR2: SGHKS, YYEKEE (reference sequence). This CDR3 comprises 15 residues.

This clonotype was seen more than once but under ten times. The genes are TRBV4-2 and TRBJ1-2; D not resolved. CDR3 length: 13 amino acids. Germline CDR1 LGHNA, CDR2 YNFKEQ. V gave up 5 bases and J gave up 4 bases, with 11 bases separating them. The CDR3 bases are TGTGCCAGCAGCTCGGCGGAGGGCTATGGCTACACCTTC. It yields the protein CASSSAEGYGYTF.

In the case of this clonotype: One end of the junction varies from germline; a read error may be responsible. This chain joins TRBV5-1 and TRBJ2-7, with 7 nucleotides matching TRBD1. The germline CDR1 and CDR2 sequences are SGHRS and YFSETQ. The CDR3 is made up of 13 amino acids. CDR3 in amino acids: CVSSLGQNYEQYF. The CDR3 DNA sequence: TGCGTCAGCAGCTTGGGACAGAACTACGAGCAGTACTTC.

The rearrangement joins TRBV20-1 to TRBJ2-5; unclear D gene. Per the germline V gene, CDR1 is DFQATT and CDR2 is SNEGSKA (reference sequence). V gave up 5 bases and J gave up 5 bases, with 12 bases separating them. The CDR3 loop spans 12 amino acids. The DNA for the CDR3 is TGCAGTGCTGATGGCAAGGACGAGACCCAGTACTTC. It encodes CSADGKDETQYF.

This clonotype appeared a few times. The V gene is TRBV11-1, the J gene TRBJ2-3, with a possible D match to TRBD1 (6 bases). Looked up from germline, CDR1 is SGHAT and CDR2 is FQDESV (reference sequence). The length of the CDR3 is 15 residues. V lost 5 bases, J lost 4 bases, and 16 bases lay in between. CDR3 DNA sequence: TGTGCCAGCAGCACCGGGACAAGTTTATCAGATACGCAGTATTTT. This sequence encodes CASSTGTSLSDTQYF.

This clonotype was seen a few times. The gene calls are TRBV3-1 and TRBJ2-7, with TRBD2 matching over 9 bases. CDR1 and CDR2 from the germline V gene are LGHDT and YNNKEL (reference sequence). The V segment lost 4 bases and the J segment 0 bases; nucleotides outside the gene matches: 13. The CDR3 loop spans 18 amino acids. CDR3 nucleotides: TGTGCCAGCAGCCGACGACCTCCTTTAGCGGGGGTCTCCTACGAGCAGTACTTC. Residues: CASSRRPPLAGVSYEQYF.

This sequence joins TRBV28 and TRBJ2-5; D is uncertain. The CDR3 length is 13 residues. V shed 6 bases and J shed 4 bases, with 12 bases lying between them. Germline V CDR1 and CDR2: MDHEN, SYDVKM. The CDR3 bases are TGTGCCAGCAGCCGGAATTGGGGAGAGACCCAGTACTTC. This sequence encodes CASSRNWGETQYF.

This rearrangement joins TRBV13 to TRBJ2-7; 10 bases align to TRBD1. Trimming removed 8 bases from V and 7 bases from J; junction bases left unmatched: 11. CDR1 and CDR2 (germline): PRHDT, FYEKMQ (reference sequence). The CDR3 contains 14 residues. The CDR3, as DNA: TGTGCCAGCGGACCCGGGACAGGGGAGTGGGAGCAGTACTTC. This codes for CASGPGTGEWEQYF.

CDR3 region: CASSTLSSGANVLTF. The CDR3 coding sequence is TGTGCCAGTAGTACCTTAAGCTCTGGGGCCAACGTCCTGACTTTC. This chain connects TRBV19 to TRBJ2-6; D call uncertain. This CDR3 region has 15 residues. V lost 4 bases and J 0 bases, leaving 7 bases between the germline ends. In germline, CDR1 is LNHDA, CDR2 SQIVND (reference sequence).

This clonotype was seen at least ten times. The CDR3 DNA follows: TGTGCCAGCAGTAATATAGCGGGCACAGATACGCAGTATTTT. It is translated as CASSNIAGTDTQYF. The chain carries TRBV6-1 and TRBJ2-3, with TRBD2 as a possible D gene (6 bases). With 5 bases removed from V and 1 base from J, the gap between germline ends came to 10 bases. Germline lookup yields CDR1 MNHNS and CDR2 SASEGT. The CDR3 runs to 14 residues.

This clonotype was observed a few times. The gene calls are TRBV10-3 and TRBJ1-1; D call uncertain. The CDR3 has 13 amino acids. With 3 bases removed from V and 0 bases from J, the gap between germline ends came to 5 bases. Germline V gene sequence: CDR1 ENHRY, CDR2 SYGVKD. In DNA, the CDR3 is TGTGCCATCAGTGACGGATTGAACACTGAAGCTTTCTTT. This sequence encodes CAISDGLNTEAFF.

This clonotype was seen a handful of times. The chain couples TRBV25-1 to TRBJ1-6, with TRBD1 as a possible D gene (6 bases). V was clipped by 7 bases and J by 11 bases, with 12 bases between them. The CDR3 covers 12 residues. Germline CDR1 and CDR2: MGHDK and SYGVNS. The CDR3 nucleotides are TGTGCCAGCAAGGGGGGAACTCCACCCCTCCACTTT. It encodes CASKGGTPPLHF.

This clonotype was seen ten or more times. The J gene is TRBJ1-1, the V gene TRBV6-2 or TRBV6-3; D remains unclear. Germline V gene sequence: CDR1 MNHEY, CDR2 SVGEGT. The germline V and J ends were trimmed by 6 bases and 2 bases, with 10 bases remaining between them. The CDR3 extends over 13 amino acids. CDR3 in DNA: TGTGCCAGCAGCAACGGGGTTAACACTGAAGCTTTCTTT. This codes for CASSNGVNTEAFF.

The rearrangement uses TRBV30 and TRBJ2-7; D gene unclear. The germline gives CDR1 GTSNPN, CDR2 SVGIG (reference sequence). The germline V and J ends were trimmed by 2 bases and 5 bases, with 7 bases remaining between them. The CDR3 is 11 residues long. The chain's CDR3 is CAWSLLNEQYF. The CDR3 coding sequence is TGTGCCTGGAGTCTGCTGAACGAGCAGTACTTC.

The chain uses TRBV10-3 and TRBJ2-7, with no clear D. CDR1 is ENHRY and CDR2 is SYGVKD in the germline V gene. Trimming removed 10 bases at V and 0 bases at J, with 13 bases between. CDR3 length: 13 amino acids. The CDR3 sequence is CATQRVSSYEQYF. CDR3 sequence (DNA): TGTGCCACCCAACGGGTCAGCTCCTACGAGCAGTACTTC.

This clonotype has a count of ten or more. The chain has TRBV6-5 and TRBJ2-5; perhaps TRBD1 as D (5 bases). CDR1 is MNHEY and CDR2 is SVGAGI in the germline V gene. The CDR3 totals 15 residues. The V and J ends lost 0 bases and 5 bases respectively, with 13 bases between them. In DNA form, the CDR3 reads TGTGCCAGCAGTTACTCGGGCCAGGGTATGGAGACCCAGTACTTC. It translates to CASSYSGQGMETQYF.

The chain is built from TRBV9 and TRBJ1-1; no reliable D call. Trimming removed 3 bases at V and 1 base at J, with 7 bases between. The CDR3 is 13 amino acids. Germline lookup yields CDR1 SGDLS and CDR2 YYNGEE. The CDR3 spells CASSGHSNTEAFF. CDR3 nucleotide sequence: TGTGCCAGCAGCGGACATTCGAACACTGAAGCTTTCTTT.

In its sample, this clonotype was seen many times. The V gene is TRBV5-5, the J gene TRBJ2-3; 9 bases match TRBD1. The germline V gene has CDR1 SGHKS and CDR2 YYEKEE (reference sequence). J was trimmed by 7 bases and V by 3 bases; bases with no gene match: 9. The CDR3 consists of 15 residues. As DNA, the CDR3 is TGTGCCAGCAGCTCCGAAGCGGGACAGGGTTATACGCAGTATTTT. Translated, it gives CASSSEAGQGYTQYF.

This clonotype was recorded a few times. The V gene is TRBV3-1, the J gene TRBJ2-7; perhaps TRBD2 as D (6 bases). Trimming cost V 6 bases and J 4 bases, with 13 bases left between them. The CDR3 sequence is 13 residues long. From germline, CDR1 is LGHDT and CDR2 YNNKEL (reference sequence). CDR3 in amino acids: CASSRREGYEQYF. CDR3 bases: TGTGCCAGCAGTAGGCGGGAAGGGTACGAGCAGTACTTC.

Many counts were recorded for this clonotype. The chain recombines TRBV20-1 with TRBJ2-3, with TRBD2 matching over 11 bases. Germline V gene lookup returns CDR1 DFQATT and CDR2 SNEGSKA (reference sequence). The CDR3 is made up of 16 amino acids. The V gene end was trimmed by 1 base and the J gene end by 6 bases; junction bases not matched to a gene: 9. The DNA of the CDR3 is TGCAGTGCTAGAGTACCGGGACTAGCGGTGCGGGATACGCAGTATTTT. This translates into CSARVPGLAVRDTQYF.

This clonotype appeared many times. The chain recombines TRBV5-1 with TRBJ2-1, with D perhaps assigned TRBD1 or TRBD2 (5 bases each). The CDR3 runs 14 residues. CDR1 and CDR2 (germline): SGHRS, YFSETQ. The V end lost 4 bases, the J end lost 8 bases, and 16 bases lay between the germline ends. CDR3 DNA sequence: TGCGCCAGCAGCCTCCGGGACCCAGGTTATGAGCAGTTCTTC. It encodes CASSLRDPGYEQFF. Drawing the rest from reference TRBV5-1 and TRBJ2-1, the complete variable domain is KAGVTQTPRYLIKTRGQQVTLSCSPISGHRSVSWYQQTPGQGLQFLFEYFSETQRNKGNFPGRFSGRQFSNSRSEMNVSTLELGDSALYLCASSLRDPGYEQFFGPGTRLTVL.

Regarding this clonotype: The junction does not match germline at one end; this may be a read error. DNA for the CDR3: TGTGCCACCAACAGAGGGGCAAGTGAAGGAGTTGTCAGCGGCTACACCTTC. Translated: CATNRGASEGVVSGYTF. The rearrangement links TRBV15 to TRBJ1-2; D possibly corresponds to TRBD1 (5 bases). CDR3 size: 17 residues. The V gene's germline CDR1 is LNHNV and CDR2 YYDKDF (reference sequence). Full variable domain (rest looked up from reference TRBV15 and TRBJ1-2): DAMVIQNPRYQVTQFGKPVTLSCSQTLNHNVMYWYQQKSSQAPKLLFHYYDKDFNNEADTPDNFQSRRPNTSFCFLDIRSPGLGDTAMYLCATNRGASEGVVSGYTFGSGTRLTVV.

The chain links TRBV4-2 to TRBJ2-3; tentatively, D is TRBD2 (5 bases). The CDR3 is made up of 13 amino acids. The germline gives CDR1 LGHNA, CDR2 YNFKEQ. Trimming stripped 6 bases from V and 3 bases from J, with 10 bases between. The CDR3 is CASRGLATDTQYF. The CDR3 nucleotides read TGTGCCAGCAGGGGCCTAGCAACAGATACGCAGTATTTT.